The 32 T cell receptor beta chains below all came from one sample that was sequenced in a study of blood T cell repertoires in COVID-19. TCRdb's copy holds only in-frame clones and misses some; the assay was immunoSEQ multiplex PCR. This sample has about 80,000 clones, with 78% found just once. The sequencing sample was made of peripheral blood. The receptors were gathered from a human donor in a cohort sampled during active COVID-19.

The rearrangement joins TRBV5-6 to TRBJ1-5; D may be TRBD1 (6 bases). The length of the CDR3 is 16 residues. Germline V gene lookup returns CDR1 SGHDT and CDR2 YYEEEE. Trimming stripped 7 bases from V and 0 bases from J, with 17 bases between. The CDR3 spells CASDRWTDDSNQPQHF. The CDR3 DNA reads TGTGCCAGCGACCGCTGGACAGATGATAGCAATCAGCCCCAGCATTTT.

The chain joins TRBV7-3 to TRBJ2-3; TRBD2 matches 7 bases. Germline trimming cut 4 bases from V and 2 bases from J; bases unmatched to any gene: 0. This CDR3 has 13 amino acids. CDR1 and CDR2 from the germline V gene are SGHTA and FQGTGA. The CDR3 DNA follows: TGTGCCAGCAGCTGGGACTACACAGATACGCAGTATTTT. Translation gives CASSWDYTDTQYF.

The rearrangement uses TRBV7-9 and TRBJ2-3; 9 bases agree with TRBD1. The CDR3 runs 16 residues. The germline CDR1 and CDR2 sequences are SEHNR and FQNEAQ (reference sequence). The ends lost 5 bases at V and 3 bases at J; junction bases unmatched: 9. The CDR3 sequence: CASSLRTGGGTDTQYF. Here the CDR3 DNA reads TGTGCCAGCAGCCTTAGAACAGGGGGCGGTACAGATACGCAGTATTTT.

The DNA of the CDR3 is TGTGCCAGTAGTACCCCCAGATTCCTTCTAGCCAAAAACATTCAGTACTTC. This translates into CASSTPRFLLAKNIQYF. The V call is TRBV19, the J call TRBJ2-4, with D uncertain. V lost 4 bases, J lost 0 bases, and 16 bases lay in between. The V gene's germline CDR1 is LNHDA and CDR2 SQIVND (reference sequence). This CDR3 spans 17 amino acids.

This clone appeared a few times. The chain has TRBV2 and TRBJ1-1, with TRBD1 as a possible D gene (5 bases). V was cut by 5 bases and J by 5 bases, with 15 bases left in between. CDR1 is SNHLY and CDR2 is FYNNEI in the germline V gene. CDR3 size: 14 residues. The CDR3 region has the DNA TGTGCCAGCAGTTCCCCGCAGGACAAGACTGAAGCTTTCTTT. This codes for CASSSPQDKTEAFF.

This clone was observed a single time. The chain links TRBV5-8 to TRBJ2-2; 11 bases fit TRBD1. This CDR3 spans 16 amino acids. Germline-derived CDR1 and CDR2 are SGHTS and YDEGEE. With V trimmed by 3 bases and J by 1 base, 2 bases remained unmatched. The chain's CDR3 is CASSWGTGGNTGELFF. In DNA, the CDR3 is TGTGCCAGCAGCTGGGGGACAGGGGGGAACACCGGGGAGCTGTTTTTT.

This clone was detected many times. The V and J genes are TRBV19 and TRBJ1-1; 12 positions agree with TRBD1. This CDR3 contains 18 residues. The germline V gene has CDR1 LNHDA and CDR2 SQIVND (reference sequence). J lost 3 bases, V lost 1 base, and 9 bases had no gene match. The CDR3 region has the DNA TGTGCCAGTAGTATAGTACCGGGACAGGGGGCAAATGACACTGAAGCTTTCTTT. Residues: CASSIVPGQGANDTEAFF.

In its sample, this clone was seen a few times. The chain combines TRBV6-6 with TRBJ1-2; 7 bases line up with TRBD1. From germline, CDR1 is MNHNY and CDR2 SVGAGI (reference sequence). V gave up 8 bases and J gave up 3 bases; unmatched junction bases: 12. This CDR3 has 15 amino acids. Written as DNA, the CDR3 is TGTGCCAGCCGATTCGCCGGCAGGGGGTACTATGGCTACACCTTC. It translates to CASRFAGRGYYGYTF.

J is TRBJ2-1 and V is TRBV10-3, with TRBD2 identical over 15 bases. The CDR3 consists of 18 residues. J gave up 4 bases and V 4 bases, and 8 bases lay outside the gene matches. Per the germline V gene, CDR1 is ENHRY and CDR2 is SYGVKD. Here the CDR3 reads CAISGGTSGRPGYNEQFF. The DNA for the CDR3 is TGTGCCATCAGTGGTGGGACTAGCGGGAGGCCGGGTTACAATGAGCAGTTCTTC.

The chain combines TRBV28 with TRBJ1-5; 12 nucleotides align to TRBD1. The J segment lost 2 bases and the V segment lost 4 bases, leaving 6 bases of the junction unmatched. Germline CDR1 and CDR2: MDHEN and SYDVKM. CDR3 length: 17 residues. The CDR3 nucleotides read TGTGCCAGCAGTTACCCGGGACAGGGGGCGGGCAATCAGCCCCAGCATTTT. This sequence encodes CASSYPGQGAGNQPQHF.

The rearrangement uses TRBV7-2 and TRBJ2-7, with 11 bases identical to TRBD2. The junction had 0 bases not matched to a gene; V was cut back by 4 bases and J by 1 base. Germline CDR1 reads SGHTA; CDR2 reads FQGNSA. The length of the CDR3 is 14 residues. CDR3 coding DNA: TGTGCCAGCAGCTCTAGCGGGGGGTCCTACGAGCAGTACTTC. Amino acid sequence: CASSSSGGSYEQYF.

The chain is built from TRBV5-6 and TRBJ2-7; tentative D call: TRBD1 (8 bases). CDR1 and CDR2 (germline): SGHDT, YYEEEE. V lost 3 bases and J lost 2, with 21 bases in between. This CDR3 is built from 17 residues. This CDR3 reads CASSSPDRGGSPYEQYV. As DNA, the CDR3 is TGTGCCAGCAGCTCGCCCGACAGGGGAGGGAGCCCCTACGAGCAGTACGTC.

The chain combines TRBV5-1 with TRBJ2-3; the match to TRBD2 covers 8 bases. V lost 0 bases to trimming and J lost 0 bases; unmatched junction nucleotides: 3. CDR1 is SGHRS, CDR2 YFSETQ, per germline. The CDR3 is made up of 16 amino acids. The CDR3 sequence: CASSLAAGGSTDTQYF. The CDR3, as DNA: TGCGCCAGCAGCTTGGCCGCGGGAGGAAGCACAGATACGCAGTATTTT. The full variable domain, with the rest looked up from reference TRBV5-1 and TRBJ2-3, is KAGVTQTPRYLIKTRGQQVTLSCSPISGHRSVSWYQQTPGQGLQFLFEYFSETQRNKGNFPGRFSGRQFSNSRSEMNVSTLELGDSALYLCASSLAAGGSTDTQYFGPGTRLTVL.

The chain couples TRBV9 to TRBJ2-7, with 8 bases matching TRBD1. V was clipped by 0 bases and J by 1 base; unmatched bases: 3. The germline V gene has CDR1 SGDLS and CDR2 YYNGEE. This CDR3 has 15 residues. The CDR3, as DNA: TGTGCCAGCAGCGTAGCCGGGACAGGTTCCTACGAGCAGTACTTC. It encodes CASSVAGTGSYEQYF.

This chain uses TRBV6-2 or TRBV6-3 with TRBJ1-1; the match to TRBD1 covers 9 bases. CDR3 length equals 14 residues. The junction had 7 bases not matched to a gene; V was cut back by 6 bases and J by 5 bases. The germline CDR1 and CDR2 sequences are MNHEY and SVGEGT. CDR3 region: CASSSDRGFTEAFF. DNA of the CDR3: TGTGCCAGCAGCTCCGACAGGGGGTTTACTGAAGCTTTCTTT.

The chain employs TRBV24-1 and TRBJ2-5, with 9 bases fitting TRBD1. Germline assignment: CDR1 KGHDR and CDR2 SFDVKD. J gave up 0 bases and V 2 bases, and 3 bases lay outside the gene matches. This CDR3 is built from 16 residues. CDR3 amino acids: CATSDWTGEDQETQYF. In nucleotides, the CDR3 is TGTGCCACCAGTGATTGGACAGGGGAGGACCAAGAGACCCAGTACTTC.

In its sample, this clone was seen a few times. The V gene is TRBV6-5, the J gene TRBJ2-7; possible D gene TRBD1, 6 bases. Germline V lookup: CDR1 MNHEY, CDR2 SVGAGI. The ends were cut back, 5 bases at V and 4 bases at J, with 9 bases in the middle. The CDR3 is made up of 12 amino acids. CDR3 nucleotides: TGTGCCAGCAGTATACAGGGATACGAGCAGTACTTC. The encoded protein is CASSIQGYEQYF.

The rearrangement links TRBV7-2 to TRBJ2-3; 7 bases align to TRBD2. Germline V gene data show CDR1 as SGHTA and CDR2 as FQGNSA. The length of the CDR3 is 17 residues. J gave up 2 bases and V 4 bases, and 12 bases lay outside the gene matches. CDR3 amino acids: CASSSLVLSGNTDTQYF. The CDR3 DNA follows: TGTGCCAGCAGCTCCCTAGTTCTCAGCGGGAACACAGATACGCAGTATTTT.

A remark on this clone: In the same sample, other DNA sequences code for this CDR3. V and J are TRBV6-5 and TRBJ1-1; perhaps TRBD1 as D (6 bases). Germline CDR1 MNHEY, CDR2 SVGAGI. The CDR3 is made up of 12 amino acids. V lost 6 bases and J lost 1, with 6 bases in between. The CDR3 DNA is TGTGCCAGCAGACAGGGGAACACTGAAGCTTTCTTT. It is translated as CASRQGNTEAFF.

V gene TRBV5-8 combines with J gene TRBJ2-1, with a weak D call TRBD2 (6 bases). Trimming shortened V by 3 bases and J by 0 bases, and 19 bases separated the two germline ends. Germline CDR1 and CDR2: SGHTS and YDEGEE. This CDR3 comprises 18 residues. The CDR3 bases are TGTGCCAGCAGCTCCAATTTTAAAGCGGGCCCCTCCTACAATGAGCAGTTCTTC. Protein product: CASSSNFKAGPSYNEQFF.

The chain employs TRBV19 and TRBJ2-1; 7 bases align to TRBD1. Losses at the gene ends were 7 bases for V and 3 bases for J; bases not matched to a gene: 9. The CDR3 has 15 residues. CDR1 and CDR2 from the germline V gene are LNHDA and SQIVND (reference sequence). The DNA of the CDR3 is TGTGCCAGTAACAAAGGTGGGGACAGCTACAATGAGCAGTTCTTC. Amino acid sequence: CASNKGGDSYNEQFF.

The CDR3 DNA reads TGTGCCAGCAGTTACACAGGGGGCGCAGGAAACACCATATATTTT. The encoded protein is CASSYTGGAGNTIYF. The chain couples TRBV27 to TRBJ1-3; 9 positions match TRBD1. Germline values: CDR1 MNHEY, CDR2 SMNVEV (reference sequence). This CDR3 region has 15 residues. The trim removed 4 bases at V and 4 bases at J, leaving 5 bases unmatched.

The rearrangement links TRBV24-1 to TRBJ1-5, with D perhaps TRBD1 (5 bases). CDR1 and CDR2 from the germline V gene are KGHDR and SFDVKD. V gave up 5 bases and J gave up 7 bases, with 17 bases separating them. The length of the CDR3 is 15 residues. CDR3 in amino acids: CATSAQDNLGQPQHF. Here the CDR3 DNA reads TGTGCCACCAGTGCCCAGGACAACCTCGGGCAGCCCCAGCATTTT.

The genes are TRBV5-1 and TRBJ1-2; TRBD1 aligns across 7 bases. V gave up 0 bases and J gave up 6 bases; unmatched junction bases: 8. CDR3 length equals 15 residues. Looked up from germline, CDR1 is SGHRS and CDR2 is YFSETQ. CDR3 nucleotides: TGCGCCAGCAGCTTGGCCGAGGGACAGCCGAATGGCTACACCTTC. Protein sequence: CASSLAEGQPNGYTF. The whole variable domain, filled in from reference TRBV5-1 and TRBJ1-2, reads KAGVTQTPRYLIKTRGQQVTLSCSPISGHRSVSWYQQTPGQGLQFLFEYFSETQRNKGNFPGRFSGRQFSNSRSEMNVSTLELGDSALYLCASSLAEGQPNGYTFGSGTRLTVV.

The CDR3 sequence: CASSMGRLAYNEQFF. Here the CDR3 DNA reads TGTGCCAGTAGTATGGGGAGACTAGCATACAATGAGCAGTTCTTC. The chain couples TRBV19 to TRBJ2-1; 7 bases match TRBD2. V lost 3 bases, J lost 4 bases, and 6 bases stayed unmatched. Germline CDR1 reads LNHDA; CDR2 reads SQIVND (reference sequence). The CDR3 runs 15 residues.

The V gene is TRBV30, the J gene TRBJ1-4; perhaps TRBD1 as D (6 bases). Looked up from germline, CDR1 is GTSNPN and CDR2 is SVGIG (reference sequence). Trimming pared 1 base from V and 8 bases from J, leaving 17 bases between. This CDR3 is 15 amino acids long. For the CDR3, the DNA is TGTGCCTGGAGTGATCCAGGGGCGATTTCGGAAAAACTGTTTTTT. Translating it yields CAWSDPGAISEKLFF.

This rearrangement joins TRBV29-1 to TRBJ2-1; 14 positions match TRBD2. The CDR3 extends over 15 amino acids. Germline loops: CDR1 SQVTM, CDR2 ANQGSEA. With V trimmed by 7 bases and J by 3 bases, 5 bases remained unmatched. CDR3 residues: CSAGLAGAYYNEQFF. In DNA form, the CDR3 reads TGCAGCGCGGGACTAGCGGGAGCCTACTACAATGAGCAGTTCTTC.

The rearrangement joins TRBV28 to TRBJ2-7; D is possibly TRBD2 (7 bases). Germline V gives CDR1 MDHEN, CDR2 SYDVKM. This CDR3 has 14 amino acids. V lost 7 bases and J lost 4, with 17 bases in between. The CDR3 spells CASTPGGRLYEQYF. The CDR3 region has the DNA TGTGCCAGCACCCCCGGGGGGCGTTTATACGAGCAGTACTTC.

V and J are TRBV18 and TRBJ1-1; D ambiguous. The V gene's germline CDR1 is KGHSH and CDR2 LQKENI. Trimming left V 3 bases short and J 4 bases short, with 9 bases between. The CDR3 spans 13 residues. The CDR3 nucleotides read TGTGCCAGCTCACCCGGGGTAGTCACTGAAGCTTTCTTT. This sequence encodes CASSPGVVTEAFF.

V gene TRBV6-5 combines with J gene TRBJ2-7; TRBD2 aligns across 7 bases. The V gene's germline CDR1 is MNHEY and CDR2 SVGAGI. V shed 6 bases, J shed 1 base, and the junction held 3 bases outside the gene matches. The CDR3 has 13 amino acids. CDR3 region: CASSRTSSYEQYF. CDR3 coding DNA: TGTGCCAGCAGCCGGACTAGTTCCTACGAGCAGTACTTC.

V gene TRBV4-1 combines with J gene TRBJ1-5; possibly TRBD1 for D (6 bases). Germline-derived CDR1 and CDR2 are MGHRA and YSYEKL. The V end lost 5 bases, the J end lost 0 bases, and 11 bases lay between the germline ends. The CDR3 runs 15 residues. The CDR3 DNA reads TGCGCCAGCAGCTATCAGGGGTATAGCAATCAGCCCCAGCATTTT. Encoded protein: CASSYQGYSNQPQHF.

The chain is built from TRBV30 and TRBJ1-6; D may be TRBD1 (5 bases). The V gene lost 4 bases and the J gene lost 9 bases, with 10 bases spanning the gap. CDR1 and CDR2 from the germline V gene are GTSNPN and SVGIG (reference sequence). CDR3 size: 12 residues. DNA of the CDR3: TGTGCCTGGACAGGGAGGCTTTCACCCCTCCACTTT. Residues: CAWTGRLSPLHF.